This entry concerns a single TCR beta chain. This CDR3 has 12 residues. The J segment lost 5 bases and the V segment lost 5 bases, leaving 4 bases of the junction unmatched. Per germline, CDR1 SQVTM and CDR2 ANQGSEA. This entry is derived from a study of patients and donors after allogeneic stem cell transplantation. TCRdb reprocessed the RT-PCR reads with MiXCR, giving one entry per CDR3 protein. The sample contains some 31,000 distinct CDR3 sequences, 37% of which appear only once. Sequenced input: blood, either unsorted or a sorted T cell fraction (not recorded which). The chain links TRBV29-1 to TRBJ1-2; TRBD1 matches at 8 bases. The receptor's source is a human donor who was either an allogeneic HSCT recipient or a stem cell or donor lymphocyte infusion donor (not recorded which). It is not recorded whose cells these are; they may come from a transplant donor. CDR3 loop: CSVLTGEYGYTF. In DNA form, the CDR3 reads TGCAGCGTTTTGACAGGGGAGTATGGCTACACCTTC.